Listed below are T cell receptor beta chains from one sample, sequenced in a study of cytomegalovirus exposure and HLA in healthy donors. Clones were sequenced by immunoSEQ multiplex PCR, and TCRdb holds only the in-frame ones, with some missing. The sample lists 150,000 to 200,000 clones; roughly 77% were seen once. Sequencing input: PBMCs. The receptors were gathered from a woman aged 50 to 60 in good health and CMV-seronegative. CDR3s include the opening cysteine and the closing phenylalanine or tryptophan. Fields, in order: CDR3 DNA, CDR3 protein, D gene, clone size, J gene, V gene. D genes are given only for firm matches. Clone sizes are given selectively: once, few, many, or a class where the clone is expanded.

CDR3nt: TGTGCCACCAGCAGAGTAACAGATACGCAGTATTTT
CDR3aa: CATSRVTDTQYF
d_gene: -
abundance: -
j_gene: TRBJ2-3
v_gene: TRBV15

CDR3nt: TGTGCCACCAGAAGACAGGGGGCCTACGAGCAGTACTTC
CDR3aa: CATRRQGAYEQYF
d_gene: TRBD1
abundance: once
j_gene: TRBJ2-7
v_gene: TRBV15

CDR3nt: TGCGCCAGCAGTGAGTACCGTCGACCGGGTTTTAACTATGGCTACACCTTC
CDR3aa: CASSEYRRPGFNYGYTF
d_gene: -
abundance: -
j_gene: TRBJ1-2
v_gene: TRBV10-1

CDR3nt: TGTGCCAGCAGCTCCAGTCCCTATAATTCACCCCTCCACTTT
CDR3aa: CASSSSPYNSPLHF
d_gene: -
abundance: -
j_gene: TRBJ1-6
v_gene: TRBV7-2

CDR3nt: TGTGCCAGCAGCCAGGAGCCGGGACTAGCGGGGGGGCAGTTCTTC
CDR3aa: CASSQEPGLAGGQFF
d_gene: TRBD2
abundance: -
j_gene: TRBJ2-1
v_gene: TRBV7-2

CDR3nt: TGTGCCAGCACCAAACAGGGCATAGGCGCTCAGCCCCAGCATTTT
CDR3aa: CASTKQGIGAQPQHF
d_gene: -
abundance: -
j_gene: TRBJ1-5
v_gene: TRBV2

CDR3nt: TGCGCCAGCAGCTTGCGACAGGGTCTCAACGAGCAGTACTTC
CDR3aa: CASSLRQGLNEQYF
d_gene: TRBD1
abundance: once
j_gene: TRBJ2-7
v_gene: TRBV5-1

CDR3nt: TGTGCCAGCAGTCCCTACAACACTGAAGCTTTCTTT
CDR3aa: CASSPYNTEAFF
d_gene: -
abundance: -
j_gene: TRBJ1-1
v_gene: TRBV28

CDR3nt: TGTGCCAGCAGTCGACGAGGGACTAGCGGGGCCTACAATGAGCAGTTCTTC
CDR3aa: CASSRRGTSGAYNEQFF
d_gene: TRBD2
abundance: once
j_gene: TRBJ2-1
v_gene: TRBV28

CDR3nt: TGTGCCAGCAGCGTAGAACTGAGCACCGTTCAAGAGACCCAGTACTTC
CDR3aa: CASSVELSTVQETQYF
d_gene: -
abundance: few
j_gene: TRBJ2-5
v_gene: TRBV9

CDR3nt: TGTGCCAGCAGCTTCCTTAGGACTAGTTCCTACAATGAGCAGTTCTTC
CDR3aa: CASSFLRTSSYNEQFF
d_gene: TRBD2
abundance: -
j_gene: TRBJ2-1
v_gene: TRBV11-2

CDR3nt: TGTGCCAGTAGTATACCGACAGGGACTAATGAAAAACTGTTTTTT
CDR3aa: CASSIPTGTNEKLFF
d_gene: TRBD1
abundance: -
j_gene: TRBJ1-4
v_gene: TRBV19

CDR3nt: TGTGCCAGCTCACCAGGGACAGGCCTTTTTGGGGGCTACACCTTC
CDR3aa: CASSPGTGLFGGYTF
d_gene: TRBD1
abundance: once
j_gene: TRBJ1-2
v_gene: TRBV18

CDR3nt: TGTGCCAGCAGCGTTAGACTGGGGAACACTGAAGCTTTCTTT
CDR3aa: CASSVRLGNTEAFF
d_gene: -
abundance: -
j_gene: TRBJ1-1
v_gene: TRBV9

CDR3nt: TGTGCCAGCAGCTTTAGCCTAGCCGCCTACGAGCAGTACTTC
CDR3aa: CASSFSLAAYEQYF
d_gene: -
abundance: few
j_gene: TRBJ2-7
v_gene: TRBV5-1

CDR3nt: TGTGCCAGCAGCTTGGTGTCGGGGGCCGGGGAGCTGTTTTTT
CDR3aa: CASSLVSGAGELFF
d_gene: -
abundance: -
j_gene: TRBJ2-2
v_gene: TRBV5-6

CDR3nt: TGTGCCAGTAGCACTCGACTAGCGGGGAGCACAGATACGCAGTATTTT
CDR3aa: CASSTRLAGSTDTQYF
d_gene: TRBD2
abundance: once
j_gene: TRBJ2-3
v_gene: TRBV19

CDR3nt: TGTGCCAGCAGTTTCCGCGAGACTGAAGCTTTCTTT
CDR3aa: CASSFRETEAFF
d_gene: -
abundance: -
j_gene: TRBJ1-1
v_gene: TRBV6-5

CDR3nt: TGTGCCAGCAGTTTATCCCAGGGTGCAGGCGAGCAGTACTTC
CDR3aa: CASSLSQGAGEQYF
d_gene: -
abundance: -
j_gene: TRBJ2-7
v_gene: TRBV27

CDR3nt: TGTGCCAGCAGTTACCTCCCGGGGGTCCAGGGTAGTGAGCAGTTCTTC
CDR3aa: CASSYLPGVQGSEQFF
d_gene: -
abundance: -
j_gene: TRBJ2-1
v_gene: TRBV6-5

CDR3nt: TGTGCCAGTCACAACTCTGGGGCCAACGTCCTGACTTTC
CDR3aa: CASHNSGANVLTF
d_gene: -
abundance: -
j_gene: TRBJ2-6
v_gene: TRBV19

CDR3nt: TGTGCCAGTAGTATCCGAGAGGAGGGCAATCAGCCCCAGCATTTT
CDR3aa: CASSIREEGNQPQHF
d_gene: -
abundance: -
j_gene: TRBJ1-5
v_gene: TRBV19

CDR3nt: TGTGCCAGCTCCGCCCAGGGGGCGGATGCTTTCTTT
CDR3aa: CASSAQGADAFF
d_gene: TRBD1
abundance: -
j_gene: TRBJ1-1
v_gene: TRBV18

CDR3nt: TGCGCCAGCAGCTCGGGACTAGCGGGGAAGAACACCGGGGAGCTGTTTTTT
CDR3aa: CASSSGLAGKNTGELFF
d_gene: TRBD2
abundance: -
j_gene: TRBJ2-2
v_gene: TRBV5-1

CDR3nt: TGTGCCAGCAGCTTGGGGACCGGGACAGCTATTTACAATGAGCAGTTCTTC
CDR3aa: CASSLGTGTAIYNEQFF
d_gene: TRBD1
abundance: -
j_gene: TRBJ2-1
v_gene: TRBV5-6

CDR3nt: TGCAGCGCATCTTACTCTGACTATGGCTACACCTTC
CDR3aa: CSASYSDYGYTF
d_gene: -
abundance: -
j_gene: TRBJ1-2
v_gene: TRBV29-1

CDR3nt: TGTGCCAGCAGTGATAATAGCAATCAGCCCCAGCATTTT
CDR3aa: CASSDNSNQPQHF
d_gene: -
abundance: few
j_gene: TRBJ1-5
v_gene: TRBV2

CDR3nt: TGTGCCAGCAGCACGGGACAGGTCAGCACAGATACGCAGTATTTT
CDR3aa: CASSTGQVSTDTQYF
d_gene: TRBD1
abundance: -
j_gene: TRBJ2-3
v_gene: TRBV9

CDR3nt: TGTGCCAGCAGCGTAGAACTGACACACACCGGGGAGCTGTTTTTT
CDR3aa: CASSVELTHTGELFF
d_gene: -
abundance: once
j_gene: TRBJ2-2
v_gene: TRBV9

CDR3nt: TGTGCCAGCAGCTTAAGGGGAACTGAAGCTTTCTTT
CDR3aa: CASSLRGTEAFF
d_gene: -
abundance: few
j_gene: TRBJ1-1
v_gene: TRBV5-1

CDR3nt: TGTGCCAGCAGGGTTACAGGTATAGGTGAGCAGTTCTTC
CDR3aa: CASRVTGIGEQFF
d_gene: -
abundance: -
j_gene: TRBJ2-1
v_gene: TRBV6-1

CDR3nt: TGTGCCAGCAGCGTAGGAGGAGACACCGGGGAGCTGTTTTTT
CDR3aa: CASSVGGDTGELFF
d_gene: -
abundance: -
j_gene: TRBJ2-2
v_gene: TRBV9

CDR3nt: TGTGCCATCAGTGAGACGCGCCCGAACACTGAAGCTTTCTTT
CDR3aa: CAISETRPNTEAFF
d_gene: -
abundance: -
j_gene: TRBJ1-1
v_gene: TRBV10-3

CDR3nt: TGTGCCAGCAGCTTAGCCGGGACTCAGAACACTGAAGCTTTCTTT
CDR3aa: CASSLAGTQNTEAFF
d_gene: -
abundance: few
j_gene: TRBJ1-1
v_gene: TRBV5-5

CDR3nt: TGTGCCAGCAGCTTAGGCGGGGACCAAGAGACCCAGTACTTC
CDR3aa: CASSLGGDQETQYF
d_gene: -
abundance: -
j_gene: TRBJ2-5
v_gene: TRBV7-9

CDR3nt: TGTGCCAGCAGCTTGGGCGCGGGACAGGGGGCGGATGAGCAGTTCTTC
CDR3aa: CASSLGAGQGADEQFF
d_gene: TRBD1
abundance: -
j_gene: TRBJ2-1
v_gene: TRBV5-4

CDR3nt: TGTGCCAGCAGCTTAGACGGGAGCCCCCAAGAGACCCAGTACTTC
CDR3aa: CASSLDGSPQETQYF
d_gene: -
abundance: -
j_gene: TRBJ2-5
v_gene: TRBV7-9

CDR3nt: TGTGCCAGTAGTATATCTACTAGCGGACCGTTCTTC
CDR3aa: CASSISTSGPFF
d_gene: TRBD2
abundance: -
j_gene: TRBJ2-1
v_gene: TRBV19

CDR3nt: TGTGCCAGCGGACAGTTCCCGGCCTACGAGCAGTACTTC
CDR3aa: CASGQFPAYEQYF
d_gene: -
abundance: -
j_gene: TRBJ2-7
v_gene: TRBV2

CDR3nt: TGCGCCAGCAGTGAGAAGCGGAACACTGAAGCTTTCTTT
CDR3aa: CASSEKRNTEAFF
d_gene: -
abundance: -
j_gene: TRBJ1-1
v_gene: TRBV10-2

CDR3nt: TGTGCCAGCAGTTTACAGGGAGGTCAGCCCCAGCATTTT
CDR3aa: CASSLQGGQPQHF
d_gene: -
abundance: few
j_gene: TRBJ1-5
v_gene: TRBV27

CDR3nt: TGTGCCAGCAGCCAGGAGACAGGCCTTTCGGCCCAGCATTTT
CDR3aa: CASSQETGLSAQHF
d_gene: -
abundance: -
j_gene: TRBJ1-5
v_gene: TRBV4-2

CDR3nt: TGTGCCAGCAGCCCCTCGACAGGGCCCCGGCTTTACGGCTACACCTTC
CDR3aa: CASSPSTGPRLYGYTF
d_gene: TRBD1
abundance: -
j_gene: TRBJ1-2
v_gene: TRBV7-2

CDR3nt: TGTGCCAGCAGCCAAGATCTTAACTTCTACCAAGAGACCCAGTACTTC
CDR3aa: CASSQDLNFYQETQYF
d_gene: -
abundance: -
j_gene: TRBJ2-5
v_gene: TRBV14

CDR3nt: TGTGCCAGCAGTCCCCTTGAACAGGGGAGGTATGGCTACACCTTC
CDR3aa: CASSPLEQGRYGYTF
d_gene: TRBD1
abundance: -
j_gene: TRBJ1-2
v_gene: TRBV27

CDR3nt: TGTGCCACCAGCCGGGGACAGCCGACCTACGAGCAGTACTTC
CDR3aa: CATSRGQPTYEQYF
d_gene: TRBD1
abundance: few
j_gene: TRBJ2-7
v_gene: TRBV15

CDR3nt: TGTGCCAGCAGTATGGACAGAGCCTATGGCTACACCTTC
CDR3aa: CASSMDRAYGYTF
d_gene: -
abundance: -
j_gene: TRBJ1-2
v_gene: TRBV6-5

CDR3nt: TGTGCCAGCCGCACCCCATCCCAGGGAGGTGGCTACACCTTC
CDR3aa: CASRTPSQGGGYTF
d_gene: -
abundance: -
j_gene: TRBJ1-2
v_gene: TRBV6-1

CDR3nt: TGTGCGTCCGGGACAGGGGAAACCGGGGAGCTGTTTTTT
CDR3aa: CASGTGETGELFF
d_gene: TRBD1
abundance: -
j_gene: TRBJ2-2
v_gene: TRBV27

CDR3nt: TGTGCCAGCACTCACCCGGGGATTTCTAGCACAGATACGCAGTATTTT
CDR3aa: CASTHPGISSTDTQYF
d_gene: -
abundance: -
j_gene: TRBJ2-3
v_gene: TRBV5-4

CDR3nt: TGCGCCAGCAGCCAGCGGGACAGGGGCTACGAGCAGTACTTC
CDR3aa: CASSQRDRGYEQYF
d_gene: TRBD1
abundance: -
j_gene: TRBJ2-7
v_gene: TRBV5-1

CDR3nt: TGCGCCAGCAGCCAAGAGGTGCGAGAGGGAAGGGGCTACACCTTC
CDR3aa: CASSQEVREGRGYTF
d_gene: -
abundance: few
j_gene: TRBJ1-2
v_gene: TRBV4-3

CDR3nt: TGCGCCAGCAGCCAAGATTTGGGACAGGGGTGGGAGCGGACTGAAGCTTTCTTT
CDR3aa: CASSQDLGQGWERTEAFF
d_gene: TRBD1
abundance: few
j_gene: TRBJ1-1
v_gene: TRBV4-3

CDR3nt: TGTGCCAGCAGTGAAATTAGGGGCCACGAGCAGTACTTC
CDR3aa: CASSEIRGHEQYF
d_gene: -
abundance: -
j_gene: TRBJ2-7
v_gene: TRBV2

CDR3nt: TGTGCCTGGAGTGCTCCCACATCCTCAGCGGGAGGGCTGGGAGAGCAGTACTTC
CDR3aa: CAWSAPTSSAGGLGEQYF
d_gene: TRBD2
abundance: -
j_gene: TRBJ2-7
v_gene: TRBV30